Shown below are 32 T cell receptor beta chains from a single sample sequenced in a study of cytomegalovirus exposure and HLA in healthy donors. PCR involved 60 Vbeta and 13 Jbeta primers. Only in-frame clones appear in the TCRdb table, and some are missing; sequencing was by immunoSEQ multiplex PCR. The profile shows around 140,000 clones, over 60% of them singletons. Sequencing was carried out using PBMCs. These TCRs come from a female donor in good health and CMV-seropositive.

In this sample, this clone turned up a few times. The chain links TRBV11-2 to TRBJ2-3; 13 bases align to TRBD2. J was trimmed by 8 bases and V by 4 bases; bases with no gene match: 12. The V gene's germline CDR1 is SGHAT and CDR2 FQNNGV. CDR3 length: 17 residues. CDR3 nucleotides: TGTGCCAGCAGCTCGGGACTAGCGGGAAGTGCGTCGGTTACGCAGTATTTT. Its translation is CASSSGLAGSASVTQYF.

The chain links TRBV19 to TRBJ2-1, with D possibly being TRBD2 (5 bases). Trimming left V 6 bases short and J 11 bases short, with 17 bases between. This CDR3 spans 13 amino acids. Germline assignment: CDR1 LNHDA and CDR2 SQIVND (reference sequence). The CDR3 region is CASRAGGGFKQFF. In nucleotides, the CDR3 is TGTGCCAGTAGGGCGGGCGGAGGCTTTAAGCAGTTCTTC.

The V and J genes are TRBV5-3 and TRBJ2-2; 7 nucleotides match TRBD2. TRBV5-3 is recorded as an ORF, its role being uncertain. The CDR3 totals 17 residues. With V trimmed by 0 bases and J by 2 bases, 7 bases remained unmatched. CDR3 region: CARSLAWLAGNTGELFF. CDR3 coding DNA: TGTGCCAGAAGCTTGGCGTGGTTAGCGGGTAACACCGGGGAGCTGTTTTTT.

The rearrangement uses TRBV7-9 and TRBJ2-5; 8 bases match TRBD1. Trimming took 8 bases from V and 5 from J; bases not matched to a gene: 10. The CDR3 runs 14 residues. The germline CDR1 and CDR2 sequences are SEHNR and FQNEAQ (reference sequence). In DNA form, the CDR3 reads TGTGCCAGCGCCGGAGGCAGGGGGCAGGAGACCCAGTACTTC. Protein: CASAGGRGQETQYF.

This clone has a single count. The chain joins TRBV19 to TRBJ1-1, with a weak D call TRBD1 (5 bases). V was pared by 4 bases and J by 0 bases, with 12 bases between. Per germline, CDR1 LNHDA and CDR2 SQIVND (reference sequence). The CDR3 length is 15 residues. CDR3 in DNA: TGTGCCAGTAGTAGGACAAGGCAGATGAACACTGAAGCTTTCTTT. Residues: CASSRTRQMNTEAFF.

The chain recombines TRBV6-5 with TRBJ2-7; TRBD1 is a possible D gene (6 bases). CDR1 MNHEY and CDR2 SVGAGI come from the germline V gene. The CDR3 loop spans 14 amino acids. The ends were cut back, 0 bases at V and 3 bases at J, with 9 bases in the middle. The CDR3 loop is CASSYSRGDYEQYF. In nucleotides, the CDR3 is TGTGCCAGCAGTTACTCCAGGGGAGACTACGAGCAGTACTTC.

The chain is built from TRBV4-1 and TRBJ2-7, with 8 bases lining up with TRBD2. Germline V gives CDR1 MGHRA, CDR2 YSYEKL. Losses at the gene ends were 5 bases for V and 7 bases for J; bases not matched to a gene: 16. The CDR3 is made up of 16 amino acids. In nucleotides, the CDR3 is TGCGCCAGCAGCGACTATGGACTAGCAGATACGGGGGAGCAGTACTTC. This encodes CASSDYGLADTGEQYF.

This clone has a handful of counts. The V gene is TRBV10-1, the J gene TRBJ1-1, with D maybe TRBD1 (6 bases). V lost 1 base and J 4 bases, leaving 7 bases between the germline ends. Germline V gene data show CDR1 as WNHNN and CDR2 as SYGVQD (reference sequence). CDR3 length: 13 residues. CDR3: CASSELGGTEAFF. The CDR3 coding sequence is TGCGCCAGCAGTGAGTTAGGGGGCACTGAAGCTTTCTTT.

The chain has TRBV5-1 and TRBJ1-3, with D possibly being TRBD1 (5 bases). There are 15 residues in the CDR3. V was trimmed by 0 bases and J by 1 base, leaving 8 bases between them. Germline V CDR1 and CDR2: SGHRS, YFSETQ. The CDR3 here is CASSLGDFSGNTIYF. CDR3 nucleotides: TGCGCCAGCAGCTTGGGGGACTTTTCTGGAAACACCATATATTTT.

In this sample, this clone turned up a few times. The chain has TRBV5-1 and TRBJ1-5; perhaps TRBD1 as D (5 bases). Per germline, CDR1 SGHRS and CDR2 YFSETQ. V gave up 0 bases and J gave up 0 bases, with 7 bases separating them. The CDR3 is made up of 15 amino acids. The CDR3 here is CASSLEGYSNQPQHF. The CDR3 DNA follows: TGCGCCAGCAGCTTGGAGGGGTATAGCAATCAGCCCCAGCATTTT.

The V gene is TRBV30, the J gene TRBJ2-1; D uncertain. CDR1 and CDR2 (germline): GTSNPN, SVGIG (reference sequence). V was pared by 3 bases and J by 6 bases, with 15 bases between. The CDR3 covers 14 residues. The CDR3 region is CAWSRGGSRNEQFF. CDR3 nucleotides: TGTGCCTGGAGCCGCGGCGGATCTCGCAATGAGCAGTTCTTC.

The genes are TRBV11-2 and TRBJ1-3; D unresolved. This CDR3 comprises 14 residues. V was clipped by 2 bases and J by 7 bases, with 12 bases between them. CDR1 is SGHAT and CDR2 is FQNNGV in the germline V gene. The CDR3 DNA sequence: TGTGCCAGCAGCTTAATCGTTAGCCAGAACACCATATATTTT. The encoded protein is CASSLIVSQNTIYF.

As concerns this clone: Sequence at one end of the junction differs from germline and may be a read error. This chain connects TRBV7-9 to TRBJ2-5, with no clear D. This CDR3 has 11 residues. Germline CDR1 reads SEHNR; CDR2 reads FQNEAQ (reference sequence). This CDR3 reads CSSSLTGTQYF. Written as DNA, the CDR3 is TGTTCCAGCAGCTTAACGGGTACCCAGTACTTC.

This clone was found a few times. The chain joins TRBV2 to TRBJ1-5; the match to TRBD1 covers 7 bases. With 3 bases clipped from V and 7 bases from J, the junction kept 6 bases outside the gene matches. This CDR3 has 14 amino acids. The germline V gene has CDR1 SNHLY and CDR2 FYNNEI. The CDR3 DNA sequence: TGTGCCAGCAGTGAGGGTGCAGGGGGACAGCCCCAGCATTTT. Its translation is CASSEGAGGQPQHF.

This clone was seen once. This rearrangement joins TRBV20-1 to TRBJ1-1; D is undetermined. V lost 7 bases, J lost 5 bases, and 8 bases lay in between. CDR1 and CDR2 (germline): DFQATT, SNEGSKA (reference sequence). The CDR3 is 10 residues long. DNA for the CDR3: TGCAGTGTTAGTTATACTGAAGCTTTCTTT. It translates to CSVSYTEAFF.

For the CDR3, the DNA is TGTGCCAGCAGCCTAGGGACAGAAAACATTCAGTACTTC. It is translated as CASSLGTENIQYF. The V call is TRBV5-4, the J call TRBJ2-4; 7 bases are shared with TRBD1. V was pared by 4 bases and J by 5 bases, with 3 bases of the junction left unmatched. This CDR3 comprises 13 residues. CDR1 is SGHNT and CDR2 is YYREEE in the germline V gene (reference sequence).

This sequence joins TRBV28 and TRBJ1-5; 8 positions agree with TRBD1. V shed 1 base, J shed 6 bases, and the junction held 5 bases outside the gene matches. This CDR3 spans 15 amino acids. The germline CDR1 and CDR2 sequences are MDHEN and SYDVKM. DNA of the CDR3: TGTGCCAGCAGTTTATACGACAGGGGTGGTCAGCCCCAGCATTTT. This translates into CASSLYDRGGQPQHF.

The table lists this clone with a count of one. The chain employs TRBV6-1 and TRBJ2-1; 12 bases line up with TRBD2. The CDR3 extends over 15 amino acids. The V segment lost 6 bases and the J segment 6 bases; nucleotides outside the gene matches: 6. The germline V gene has CDR1 MNHNS and CDR2 SASEGT. CDR3 sequence reads: CASSSLAGGPNEQFF. As DNA, the CDR3 is TGTGCCAGCAGCAGTCTAGCGGGGGGGCCCAATGAGCAGTTCTTC.

This chain connects TRBV18 to TRBJ1-1; maybe TRBD1 (6 bases). Germline V CDR1 and CDR2: KGHSH, LQKENI. The CDR3 has 13 amino acids. The germline V and J ends were trimmed by 4 bases and 5 bases, with 11 bases remaining between them. The CDR3 reads CASSQNRETEAFF. The CDR3 nucleotides read TGTGCCAGCTCACAAAACAGGGAAACTGAAGCTTTCTTT.

This chain joins TRBV19 and TRBJ2-3, with TRBD1 matching 8 bases. The CDR3 is 13 residues long. V was pared by 7 bases and J by 4 bases, with 4 bases of the junction left unmatched. Looked up from germline, CDR1 is LNHDA and CDR2 is SQIVND (reference sequence). The CDR3 loop reads CASMDRAPDTQYF. In DNA, the CDR3 is TGTGCCAGTATGGACAGGGCCCCAGATACGCAGTATTTT.

The chain recombines TRBV29-1 with TRBJ2-2; D unclear. CDR1 and CDR2 from the germline V gene are SQVTM and ANQGSEA. V was clipped by 5 bases and J by 15 bases, with 16 bases between them. The CDR3 covers 11 residues. The CDR3 DNA reads as TGCAGCGTTCCTGAATCAGGATCGATGTTTTTT. Translated: CSVPESGSMFF.

The chain joins TRBV21-1 to TRBJ2-7; the table's D call of TRBD2 was not tested on the DNA. TRBV21-1 is deemed a pseudogene. This CDR3 spans 17 amino acids. The CDR3 nucleotides are TGTGCCAGCAGCAAAGGCCCCATAGCGGGCTCAGCCTACGAGCAGTACTTC. Its protein product is CASSKGPIAGSAYEQYF.

The chain has TRBV28 and TRBJ1-6; D gene uncertain. Germline assignment: CDR1 MDHEN and CDR2 SYDVKM. This CDR3 region has 15 residues. V lost 5 bases and J 9 bases, leaving 17 bases between the germline ends. CDR3 nucleotides: TGTGCCAGCAGTCAATCCACACCCCGGGGTTCACCCCTCCACTTT. It translates to CASSQSTPRGSPLHF. The variable domain in full, completed from reference TRBV28 and TRBJ1-6, reads DVKVTQSSRYLVKRTGEKVFLECVQDMDHENMFWYRQDPGLGLRLIYFSYDVKMKEKGDIPEGYSVSREKKERFSLILESASTNQTSMYLCASSQSTPRGSPLHFGNGTRLTVT.

This chain connects TRBV2 to TRBJ2-5, with 14 nucleotides matching TRBD2. The CDR3 runs 12 residues. Germline V gives CDR1 SNHLY, CDR2 FYNNEI. V gave up 11 bases and J gave up 8 bases; unmatched junction bases: 4. This CDR3 reads CAVGTSGGTQYF. CDR3 DNA sequence: TGTGCCGTCGGGACTAGCGGGGGTACCCAGTACTTC.

The gene calls are TRBV7-9 and TRBJ2-7, with D possibly being TRBD2 (6 bases). Germline CDR1 reads SEHNR; CDR2 reads FQNEAQ (reference sequence). With 2 bases removed from V and 5 bases from J, the gap between germline ends came to 10 bases. CDR3 length equals 13 residues. The CDR3 nucleotides are TGTGCCAGCAGCTTAATCCGGAGGGACGAGCAGTACTTC. It codes for CASSLIRRDEQYF.

The chain couples TRBV4-2 to TRBJ1-5, with D perhaps matching TRBD1 (5 bases). The CDR3 covers 15 residues. From germline, CDR1 is LGHNA and CDR2 YNFKEQ. V was shortened by 0 bases and J by 5 bases, with 11 bases between the two germline ends. The CDR3: CASSQDPGGDQPQHF. CDR3 in DNA: TGTGCCAGCAGCCAAGACCCCGGGGGAGATCAGCCCCAGCATTTT.

This clone has more than one count but fewer than ten. The V call is TRBV7-2, the J call TRBJ2-1, with D possibly TRBD2 on 6 matching bases. The CDR3 runs 15 residues. Germline loops: CDR1 SGHTA, CDR2 FQGNSA. Trimming shortened V by 1 base and J by 7 bases, and 14 bases separated the two germline ends. The CDR3 bases are TGTGCCAGCAGCTTAGAACTAGCTCTCAGAAATGAGCAGTTCTTC. This translates into CASSLELALRNEQFF.

The chain uses TRBV2 and TRBJ2-3, with 10 positions matching TRBD1. V was pared by 6 bases and J by 6 bases, with 9 bases of the junction left unmatched. CDR3 length equals 15 residues. The germline V gene has CDR1 SNHLY and CDR2 FYNNEI. The CDR3 nucleotides are TGTGCCAGCAGGAGACAGGGGGCGCGTCTCGATACGCAGTATTTT. It translates to CASRRQGARLDTQYF. Based on the CDR3 plus reference TRBV2 and TRBJ2-3, the full variable domain is EPEVTQTPSHQVTQMGQEVILRCVPISNHLYFYWYRQILGQKVEFLVSFYNNEISEKSEIFDDQFSVERPDGSNFTLKIRSTKLEDSAMYFCASRRQGARLDTQYFGPGTRLTVL.

This clone was observed a few times. The chain is built from TRBV11-3 and TRBJ2-7, with 8 bases that match TRBD1. The CDR3 length is 14 residues. V was pared by 1 base and J by 4 bases, with 3 bases of the junction left unmatched. Germline V lookup: CDR1 SGHNT, CDR2 YENEEA. CDR3 sequence: CASSLGQGAYEQYF. The DNA for the CDR3 is TGTGCCAGCAGCTTAGGGCAGGGGGCGTACGAGCAGTACTTC.

The chain links TRBV2 to TRBJ2-1, with TRBD2 matching 10 bases. Trimming cost V 5 bases and J 6 bases; bases outside gene matches: 7. This CDR3 contains 15 residues. Looked up from germline, CDR1 is SNHLY and CDR2 is FYNNEI. In DNA form, the CDR3 reads TGTGCCAGCAGTCTAGCGGGAGTCAGGAGCAATGAGCAGTTCTTC. Translated, it gives CASSLAGVRSNEQFF.

The chain recombines TRBV2 with TRBJ2-1; 7 bases match TRBD2. The CDR3 is made up of 15 amino acids. Trimming removed 6 bases from V and 4 bases from J; junction bases left unmatched: 9. Germline CDR1 reads SNHLY; CDR2 reads FYNNEI. CDR3 sequence reads: CASSESGTGYNEQFF. For the CDR3, the DNA is TGTGCCAGCAGCGAAAGCGGGACGGGGTACAATGAGCAGTTCTTC.

The DNA for the CDR3 is TGTGCCAGCAGTGAGGGGGGGGCCAATCAGCCCCAGCATTTT. It encodes CASSEGGANQPQHF. The V gene is TRBV2, the J gene TRBJ1-5, with D possibly matching TRBD1 (6 bases). CDR1 and CDR2 (germline): SNHLY, FYNNEI. There are 14 residues in the CDR3. The ends were cut back, 3 bases at V and 3 bases at J, with 9 bases in the middle.